Listed below are T cell receptor beta chains from one sample, sequenced in a study of blood T cell repertoires in COVID-19. Clones were sequenced by immunoSEQ multiplex PCR, and TCRdb holds only the in-frame ones, with some missing. The sample yields under 300,000 clones, 70% to 90% seen once. The sample was peripheral blood. These receptors were taken from a woman in her 70s with acute or convalescent COVID-19. The CDR3 runs from the conserved cysteine through the conserved F or W. A D gene is named only where the DNA matches it firmly. Size values are once, few and many counts, or a class for expanded clones, and some rows have none.

V	J	size	length	D	DNA	CDR3
TRBV11-2	TRBJ1-1	.	12	.	TGTGCCAGCAGCCCTACCGGGGTTGAAGCTTTCTTT	CASSPTGVEAFF
TRBV19	TRBJ1-2	.	14	TRBD1	TGTGCCAGTAGTAGGGGACAGGACCTTTATGGCTACACCTTC	CASSRGQDLYGYTF
TRBV11-2	TRBJ2-3	.	12	.	TGTGCCAGCAGCTCCCTCACAGATACGCAGTATTTT	CASSSLTDTQYF
TRBV18	TRBJ1-1	.	13	TRBD1	TGTGCCAGCTCCCCGAACAGGGGCGCTGAAGCTTTCTTT	CASSPNRGAEAFF
TRBV10-1	TRBJ2-3	.	17	.	TGCGCCAGCAGTGAGTCTCGACCCAGCGGGTTTCGGGATACGCAGTATTTT	CASSESRPSGFRDTQYF
TRBV25-1	TRBJ2-3	.	15	TRBD1	TGTGCCAGCAGTGGCTTGGACAGGGAGAAGGATACGCAGTATTTT	CASSGLDREKDTQYF
TRBV28	TRBJ1-2	.	13	.	TGTGCCAGCAGTTTACAAGGGGGCTATGGCTACACCTTC	CASSLQGGYGYTF
TRBV6-5	TRBJ2-1	.	14	.	TGTGCCAGCAGTCAGCGACTAGAGGCGAATGAGCAGTTCTTC	CASSQRLEANEQFF
TRBV3-1/TRBV3-2	TRBJ2-7	.	11	.	TGTGCCAGCAGCGATCTCCAGGGGTCGTACTTC	CASSDLQGSYF
TRBV27	TRBJ2-7	.	15	TRBD1	TGTGCCAGCAGTTACACGGGGACAGCGTACTACGAGCAGTACTTC	CASSYTGTAYYEQYF
TRBV10-3	TRBJ2-5	.	16	.	TGTGCCATCGGTTCCGGGACACGCACCCTCCAAGAGACCCAGTACTTC	CAIGSGTRTLQETQYF
TRBV3-1/TRBV3-2	TRBJ2-7	.	17	TRBD1	TGTGCCAGCAGCCAAGGAAGTATGGGACAGGGCATGGAAAAGCAGTACTTC	CASSQGSMGQGMEKQYF
TRBV18	TRBJ2-7	.	14	.	TGTGCCAGCTCACCTGGTTTGGACTACGACGAGCAGTACTTC	CASSPGLDYDEQYF
TRBV7-9	TRBJ2-1	.	15	.	TGTGCCAGCAGCTTCCCCCGGGCTAGCTCGGCTGAGCAGTTCTTC	CASSFPRASSAEQFF
TRBV9	TRBJ1-2	.	15	TRBD1	TGTGCCAGCAGCGTCAAACTCTCAGGGGGCGCGGGCTACACCTTC	CASSVKLSGGAGYTF
TRBV5-5	TRBJ2-1	.	15	TRBD2	TGTGCCAGCAGCTTTTTCTCGGGGGGGCCCAATGAGCAGTTCTTC	CASSFFSGGPNEQFF
TRBV2	TRBJ1-1	.	12	.	TGTGCCAGCAGCGCGGACAGCACGGAAGCTTTCTTT	CASSADSTEAFF
TRBV7-8	TRBJ1-3	.	14	.	TGTGCCAGCAGCGGCAGGGGTAGTGGAAACACCATATATTTT	CASSGRGSGNTIYF
TRBV5-6	TRBJ1-4	.	16	TRBD1	TGTGCCAGCAGCTCGTCGACAGGGAGTAGGAATGAAAAACTGTTTTTT	CASSSSTGSRNEKLFF
TRBV4-1	TRBJ1-2	.	17	TRBD1	TGCGCCAGCAGCCAAGTTACGAGGACAGGGCGTAACTATGGCTACACCTTC	CASSQVTRTGRNYGYTF
TRBV11-2	TRBJ1-2	.	11	.	TGTGCCAGCAGCTTAGCGGGGGGCTACACCTTC	CASSLAGGYTF
TRBV6-6	TRBJ1-2	.	14	TRBD1	TGTGCCAGCCGGGGACAGGGGGCACCGGGTGGCTACACCTTC	CASRGQGAPGGYTF
TRBV3-1/TRBV3-2	TRBJ2-1	.	11	.	TGTGCCAGCAGCCAGGGCCAGGAGCAGTTCTTC	CASSQGQEQFF
TRBV11-2	TRBJ2-1	.	13	.	TGTGCCAGCAGCTTAGGACAGAACAATGAGCAGTTCTTC	CASSLGQNNEQFF
TRBV2	TRBJ2-3	.	14	.	TGTGCCAGCAAGCGGGGGGACAGGAGGGATACGCAGTATTTT	CASKRGDRRDTQYF
TRBV12-3/TRBV12-4	TRBJ1-1	.	13	.	TGTGCCAGCAGTTCCACTAAGGGGTCTGAAGCTTTCTTT	CASSSTKGSEAFF
TRBV5-1	TRBJ2-7	.	15	.	TGCGCCAGCAGCTTGGATCCGGGAAGGAACTACGAGCAGTACTTC	CASSLDPGRNYEQYF
TRBV2	TRBJ2-4	.	18	.	TGTGCCAGCAAAGGGACAAGGTCCCCTCAAGTAGCCAAAAACATTCAGTACTTC	CASKGTRSPQVAKNIQYF
TRBV6-6	TRBJ2-3	.	14	TRBD2	TGTGCCAGCAGACGGGGACTAGCAGGAGATACGCAGTATTTT	CASRRGLAGDTQYF
TRBV27	TRBJ1-2	.	13	TRBD1	TGTGCCAGCAGTTACAGGGGGAAGTATGGCTACACCTTC	CASSYRGKYGYTF
TRBV19	TRBJ1-1	.	13	.	TGTGCCAGTAGTCCACCAGGGAACACTGAAGCTTTCTTT	CASSPPGNTEAFF
TRBV7-9	TRBJ2-5	.	16	.	TGTGCCAGCAGCTTAGTCGGTCCAAGCGGAGAAGAGACCCAGTACTTC	CASSLVGPSGEETQYF
TRBV19	TRBJ2-1	.	15	TRBD1	TGTGCCAGTAGTCCAGACAGGGGTCACGGCAATGAGCAGTTCTTC	CASSPDRGHGNEQFF
TRBV19	TRBJ2-6	.	17	TRBD2	TGTGCCAGTAGTATAGCAGCGGGGCACTCTGGGGCCAACGTCCTGACTTTC	CASSIAAGHSGANVLTF
TRBV6-1	TRBJ1-6	.	17	TRBD1	TGTGCCAGCAGAGAACGGGACAGTTGGGGAGTTAATTCACCCCTCCACTTT	CASRERDSWGVNSPLHF
TRBV7-7	TRBJ2-2	.	14	.	TGTGCTAGCAGCTTAGGGGGGGACACCGGGGAGCTGTTTTTT	CASSLGGDTGELFF
TRBV7-2	TRBJ2-3	.	18	TRBD2	TGTGCCAGCAGCTTATCCAAGTTTCTAGCGGGGGCGGAAGATACGCAGTATTTT	CASSLSKFLAGAEDTQYF
TRBV4-1	TRBJ2-7	.	19	TRBD2	TGCGCCAGCAGCCAAGATTGGTTCGGCGGGGGGCTCCAGGGCTACGAGCAGTACTTC	CASSQDWFGGGLQGYEQYF
TRBV3-1/TRBV3-2	TRBJ2-5	.	16	.	TGTGCCAGCAGCCTTCGACGGGGGAGCTCTCCAGAGACCCAGTACTTC	CASSLRRGSSPETQYF
TRBV7-9	TRBJ1-6	.	15	TRBD1	TGTGCCAGCAGCCCCCAGGGGGGTGGGAATTCACCCCTCCACTTT	CASSPQGGGNSPLHF
TRBV18	TRBJ2-3	.	14	.	TGTGCCAGCTCACCGCCAGCGCTCACAGATACGCAGTATTTT	CASSPPALTDTQYF
TRBV7-8	TRBJ1-2	.	14	TRBD1	TGTGCCAGCAGCCCCGGGACAGGGGATTATGGCTACACCTTC	CASSPGTGDYGYTF
TRBV10-3	TRBJ1-6	few	13	TRBD1	TGTGCCATCAGGGGACAGGTCAATTCACCCCTCCACTTT	CAIRGQVNSPLHF
TRBV2	TRBJ1-1	once	13	.	TGTGCCAGCACGCGGAGAGGGAACACTGAAGCTTTCTTT	CASTRRGNTEAFF
TRBV5-1	TRBJ2-3	once	14	TRBD1	TGCGCCAGCAGCCAAGGACAGGGGGCGGATACGCAGTATTTT	CASSQGQGADTQYF
TRBV9	TRBJ2-5	once	15	TRBD1	TGTGCCAGCAGCGACGACAGGGGTGTGAGTGAGACCCAGTACTTC	CASSDDRGVSETQYF
TRBV7-9	TRBJ2-1	.	14	TRBD2	TGTGCCAGCAGCTTCGGACTAGCGGGAGGAAAGCAGTTCTTC	CASSFGLAGGKQFF
TRBV25-1	TRBJ1-1	.	13	.	TGTGCCAGCAGCCAGGGTCCGAACACTGAAGCTTTCTTT	CASSQGPNTEAFF
TRBV4-2	TRBJ2-3	.	14	.	TGTGCCAGCAGCCAAGACCCCTACGCCAATACGCAGTATTTT	CASSQDPYANTQYF
TRBV5-1	TRBJ1-2	once	16	TRBD1	TGCGCCAGCAGCTTGGCCGGGTTTGGGACAGGGGATGGCTACACCTTC	CASSLAGFGTGDGYTF
TRBV7-2	TRBJ2-1	.	16	TRBD2	TGTGCCAGCAGCGCCCAAGCGGGGGGGCACTACAATGAGCAGTTCTTC	CASSAQAGGHYNEQFF
TRBV7-2	TRBJ2-1	.	11	.	TGTGCCAGCAGCACTAGGGATGAGCAGTTCTTC	CASSTRDEQFF
TRBV7-9	TRBJ1-2	.	15	.	TGTGCCAGCAGCTTAGCGCGACAGAACCCCTATGGCTACACCTTC	CASSLARQNPYGYTF